This T cell receptor beta chain was identified in a study of T cell clonality in common variable immunodeficiency (dated by TCRdb to the mid-2010s). Both CVID patients and healthy controls were predominantly of Caucasian heritage. Heparinized peripheral whole blood samples of about 5 to 8 ml were collected from each donor. TCRbeta CDR3 repertoires were sequenced from genomic DNA of adults with common variable immune deficiency (CVID) and healthy adult controls. The control group comprised some 22 healthy adult volunteers, roughly 12 female and 10 male, aged roughly 23 to 70 years with a mean age of approximately 30. Diluted blood was subjected to density centrifugation over Hypaque 1077 or Ficoll-Paque for isolation of peripheral blood mononuclear cells. Genomic DNA was extracted from unsorted mononuclear cells by Qiagen column purification or by a centrifugation-based method. This clone showed up many times. There is no known antigen for this receptor. Read sequence stops 3 residues before the CDR3 end, and the germline J gene provides the missing end.

The germline V gene encodes CDR1 DFQATT and CDR2 SNEGSKA (reference sequence). The CDR3 holds 14 amino acids from the cysteine to the phenylalanine. Of the CDR3's DNA, 33 bases were read; they are in frame from base 1. V loses 6 bases at its end and J loses 4 bases; junction bases beyond the gene matches: 9. Equivalent amounts of genomic DNA from CVID and control samples were used as sequencing input. For every sample, a 60 bp segment covering the rearranged TCRbeta CDR3 region was amplified and then sequenced. The immunoSEQ assay, a bias-corrected multiplex PCR with high-throughput sequencing, was employed for TCRbeta amplification. The published analysis was carried out like this. Each unique nucleotide sequence was treated as a clone and annotated with V, D and J genes, copy number and frequency. Sequences were labeled productive if in frame, and non-productive if out of frame or containing stop codons. As previously described, Shannon's entropy was used to calculate clonality. Mean CDR3 Kyte-Doolittle hydropathy was derived from the predicted amino acid sequences of productive clones. Using the R hclust function, scaled V gene usage was clustered hierarchically with Manhattan distance and complete linkage. Sharing of clones by CDR3 amino acid sequence was evaluated by resampling 12 repertoires per group over 100 rounds. The repertoires were screened for 70 published EBV-specific TCRbeta sequences and roughly 240 published CMV-specific TCRbeta sequences. Two CVID samples yielding fewer than 10,000 sequences were excluded from analysis, leaving under 50 CVID repertoires. This immuneACCESS table, as held by TCRdb, lists in-frame sequences with V and J called but not all clones. Of the missing ones, under half trace to an unresolved V gene in checked studies; the others have no known cause. From that table come the V and J calls and clone size; the DNA was used to work out D and trimming. This sample was tabulated with roughly 32,000 clones, among which there are no singletons. The top ten clones comprise approximately 8.8% of the sample.

Broader findings and caveats from the paper: Compared with healthy controls, CVID subjects showed increased TCRbeta clonality (t-test p = 0.018), a feature most characteristic of about a third of subjects. Correlations of repertoire features with clinical complications were constrained by heterogeneity among patients within the CVID cohort. Healthy controls shared more TCRbeta clones with each other than CVID subjects shared among themselves (p < 0.0001). Fewer deletions and N-nucleotide insertions were reportedly observed in CVID TCRbeta sequences, and highly modified clones with 13 or more V deletions were reportedly absent from CVID TCRbeta sequences. Even though DNA input was the same, control samples had an average of around 82,000 unique sequences each, compared with roughly 32,000 in CVID samples. According to the authors, finding the cause of the higher clonality in CVID would require sequencing the repertoires of T cell subpopulations.

This TCR derives from a person between 18 and 70 years old in good health. Specimen: peripheral blood mononuclear cells. Recombination joined TRBV20-1 with TRBJ2-5, with 9 junctional bases fitting TRBD1. CDR3 bases read: TGCAGTGCACCAAGACAGGGGGTTCTAGAGACC. This gives the protein CSAPRQGVLET. The whole CDR3 is CSAPRQGVLETQYF.